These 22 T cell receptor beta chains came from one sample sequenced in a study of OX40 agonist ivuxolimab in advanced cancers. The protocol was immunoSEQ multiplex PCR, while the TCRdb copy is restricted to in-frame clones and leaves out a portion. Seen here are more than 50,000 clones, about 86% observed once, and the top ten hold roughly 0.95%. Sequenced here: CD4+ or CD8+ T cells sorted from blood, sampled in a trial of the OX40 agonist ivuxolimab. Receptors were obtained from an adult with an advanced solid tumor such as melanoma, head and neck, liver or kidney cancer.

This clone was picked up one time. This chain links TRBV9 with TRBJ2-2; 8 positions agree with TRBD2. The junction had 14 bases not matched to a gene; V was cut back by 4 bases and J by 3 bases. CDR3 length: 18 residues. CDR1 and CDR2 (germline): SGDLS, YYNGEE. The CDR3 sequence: CASSPGWIKREYTGELFF. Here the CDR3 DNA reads TGTGCCAGCAGCCCAGGGTGGATAAAGCGGGAGTACACCGGGGAGCTGTTTTTT.

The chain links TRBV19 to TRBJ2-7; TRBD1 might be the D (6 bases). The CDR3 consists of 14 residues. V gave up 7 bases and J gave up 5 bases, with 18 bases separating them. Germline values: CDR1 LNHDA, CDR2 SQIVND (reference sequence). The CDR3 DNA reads TGTGCCAGTAAAGGAGTCAGGGGATCTGACGAGCAGTACTTC. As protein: CASKGVRGSDEQYF.

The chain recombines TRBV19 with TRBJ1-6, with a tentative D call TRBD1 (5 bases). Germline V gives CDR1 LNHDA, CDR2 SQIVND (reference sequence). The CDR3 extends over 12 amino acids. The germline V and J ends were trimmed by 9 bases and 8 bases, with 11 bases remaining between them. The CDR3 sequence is CASRFRDSPLHF. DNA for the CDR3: TGTGCCAGCCGGTTCAGGGATTCACCCCTCCACTTT. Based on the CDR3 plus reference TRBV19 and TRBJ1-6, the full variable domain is DGGITQSPKYLFRKEGQNVTLSCEQNLNHDAMYWYRQDPGQGLRLIYYSQIVNDFQKGDIAEGYSVSREKKESFPLTVTSAQKNPTAFYLCASRFRDSPLHFGNGTRLTVT.

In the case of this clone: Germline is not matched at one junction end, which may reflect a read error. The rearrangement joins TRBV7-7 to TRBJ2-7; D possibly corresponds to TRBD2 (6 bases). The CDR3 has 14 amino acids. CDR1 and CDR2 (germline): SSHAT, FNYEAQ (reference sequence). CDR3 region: CASSHDVGAGEQYF. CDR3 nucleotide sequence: TGTGCTAGCAGCCACGATGTAGGGGCGGGGGAGCAGTACTTC.

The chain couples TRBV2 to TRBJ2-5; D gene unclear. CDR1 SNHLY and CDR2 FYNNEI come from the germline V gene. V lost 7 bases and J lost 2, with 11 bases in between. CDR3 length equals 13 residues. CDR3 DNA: TGTGCCAGCAATAGTGGCAGACAAGAGACCCAGTACTTC. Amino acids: CASNSGRQETQYF.

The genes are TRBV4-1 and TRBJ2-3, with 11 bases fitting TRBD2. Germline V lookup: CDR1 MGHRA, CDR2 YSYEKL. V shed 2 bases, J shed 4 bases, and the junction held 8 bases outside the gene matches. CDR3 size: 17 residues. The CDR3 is CASSQYTSGSFSDTQYF. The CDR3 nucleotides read TGCGCCAGCAGCCAATACACTAGCGGGAGTTTTTCAGATACGCAGTATTTT.

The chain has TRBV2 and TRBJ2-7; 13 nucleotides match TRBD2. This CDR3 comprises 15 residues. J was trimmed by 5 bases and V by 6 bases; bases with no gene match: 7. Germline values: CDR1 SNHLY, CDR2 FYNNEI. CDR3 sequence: CASRRWTSGSDEQYF. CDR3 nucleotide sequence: TGTGCCAGCAGGCGATGGACTAGCGGGAGTGACGAGCAGTACTTC.

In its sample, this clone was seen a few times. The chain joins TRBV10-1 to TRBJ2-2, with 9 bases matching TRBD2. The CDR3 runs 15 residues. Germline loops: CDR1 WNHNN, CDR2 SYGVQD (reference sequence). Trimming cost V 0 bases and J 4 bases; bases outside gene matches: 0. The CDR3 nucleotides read TGCGCCAGCAGTGAGTCTAGCGGGAGCACCGGGGAGCTGTTTTTT. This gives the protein CASSESSGSTGELFF.

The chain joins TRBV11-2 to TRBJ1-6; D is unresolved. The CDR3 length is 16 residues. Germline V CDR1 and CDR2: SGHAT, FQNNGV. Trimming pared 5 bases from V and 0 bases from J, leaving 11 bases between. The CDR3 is CASSPDGSSYNSPLHF. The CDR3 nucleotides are TGTGCCAGCAGCCCAGACGGCAGCTCCTATAATTCACCCCTCCACTTT.

CDR3 amino acids: CASSSGTGGMTDTQYF. In DNA, the CDR3 is TGTGCCAGCAGCTCGGGGACAGGGGGCATGACAGATACGCAGTATTTT. This rearrangement joins TRBV5-4 to TRBJ2-3; 12 bases match TRBD1. Germline V CDR1 and CDR2: SGHNT, YYREEE (reference sequence). Losses at the gene ends were 3 bases for V and 3 bases for J; bases not matched to a gene: 5. The CDR3 length is 16 residues. Full variable domain (missing parts from reference TRBV5-4 and TRBJ2-3): ETGVTQSPTHLIKTRGQQVTLRCSSQSGHNTVSWYQQALGQGPQFIFQYYREEENGRGNFPPRFSGLQFPNYSSELNVNALELDDSALYLCASSSGTGGMTDTQYFGPGTRLTVL.

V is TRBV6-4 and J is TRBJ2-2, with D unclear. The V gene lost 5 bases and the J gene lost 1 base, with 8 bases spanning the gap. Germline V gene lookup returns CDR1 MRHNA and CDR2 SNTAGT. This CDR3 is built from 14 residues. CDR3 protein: CASSSTQNTGELFF. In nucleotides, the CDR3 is TGTGCCAGCAGTAGTACTCAGAACACCGGGGAGCTGTTTTTT.

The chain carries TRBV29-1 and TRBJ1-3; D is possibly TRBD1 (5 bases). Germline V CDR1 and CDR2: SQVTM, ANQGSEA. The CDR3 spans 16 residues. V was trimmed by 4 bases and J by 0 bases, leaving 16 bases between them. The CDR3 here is CSVVGGDYRSGNTIYF. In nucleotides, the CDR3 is TGCAGCGTTGTTGGAGGGGACTACCGCTCTGGAAACACCATATATTTT. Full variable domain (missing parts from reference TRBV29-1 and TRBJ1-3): SAVISQKPSRDICQRGTSLTIQCQVDSQVTMMFWYRQQPGQSLTLIATANQGSEATYESGFVIDKFPISRPNLTFSTLTVSNMSPEDSSIYLCSVVGGDYRSGNTIYFGEGSWLTVV.

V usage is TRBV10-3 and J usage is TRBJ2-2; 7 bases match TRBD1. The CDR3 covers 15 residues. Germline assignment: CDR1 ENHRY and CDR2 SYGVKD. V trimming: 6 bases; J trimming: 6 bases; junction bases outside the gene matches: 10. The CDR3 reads CAIRTTGISAGELFF. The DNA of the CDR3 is TGTGCCATCAGAACGACAGGGATTTCGGCCGGGGAGCTGTTTTTT.

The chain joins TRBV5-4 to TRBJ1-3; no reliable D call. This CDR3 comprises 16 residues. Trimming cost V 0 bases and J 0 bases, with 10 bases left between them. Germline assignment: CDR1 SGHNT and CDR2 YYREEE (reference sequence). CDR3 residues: CASSLGAGDSGNTIYF. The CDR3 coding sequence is TGTGCCAGCAGCTTGGGGGCAGGTGACTCTGGAAACACCATATATTTT. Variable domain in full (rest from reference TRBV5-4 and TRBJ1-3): ETGVTQSPTHLIKTRGQQVTLRCSSQSGHNTVSWYQQALGQGPQFIFQYYREEENGRGNFPPRFSGLQFPNYSSELNVNALELDDSALYLCASSLGAGDSGNTIYFGEGSWLTVV.

CDR3 DNA sequence: TGTGCCAGCAGCGTGACTAGCGGGGGGGCCGTCACCGGGGAGCTGTTTTTT. Translating it yields CASSVTSGGAVTGELFF. The V and J genes are TRBV9 and TRBJ2-2; 14 bases agree with TRBD2. CDR1 is SGDLS and CDR2 is YYNGEE in the germline V gene. Trimming took 2 bases from V and 4 from J; bases not matched to a gene: 4. The CDR3 loop spans 17 amino acids.

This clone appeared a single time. Here the CDR3 reads CASSLRGEQPQHF. The CDR3 coding sequence is TGCGCCAGCAGCTTGAGAGGGGAACAGCCCCAGCATTTT. The V and J genes are TRBV5-1 and TRBJ1-5, with a tentative D call TRBD1 (5 bases). In germline, CDR1 is SGHRS, CDR2 YFSETQ. The CDR3 sequence is 13 residues long. Deletions cut 1 base from V and 7 bases from J, with 9 bases between.

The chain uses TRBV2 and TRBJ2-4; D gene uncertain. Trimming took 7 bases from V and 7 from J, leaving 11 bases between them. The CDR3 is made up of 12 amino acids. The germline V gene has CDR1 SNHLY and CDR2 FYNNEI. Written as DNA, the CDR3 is TGTGCCAGCACTTTTGGGAACAACATTCAGTACTTC. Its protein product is CASTFGNNIQYF. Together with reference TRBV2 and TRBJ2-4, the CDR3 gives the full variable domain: EPEVTQTPSHQVTQMGQEVILRCVPISNHLYFYWYRQILGQKVEFLVSFYNNEISEKSEIFDDQFSVERPDGSNFTLKIRSTKLEDSAMYFCASTFGNNIQYFGAGTRLSVL.

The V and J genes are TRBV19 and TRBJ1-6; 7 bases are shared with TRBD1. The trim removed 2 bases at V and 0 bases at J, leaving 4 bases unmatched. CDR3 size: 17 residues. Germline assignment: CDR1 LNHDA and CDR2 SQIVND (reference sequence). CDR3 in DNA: TGTGCCAGTAGTATACTACAGGGGAGCTCCTATAATTCACCCCTCCACTTT. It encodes CASSILQGSSYNSPLHF.

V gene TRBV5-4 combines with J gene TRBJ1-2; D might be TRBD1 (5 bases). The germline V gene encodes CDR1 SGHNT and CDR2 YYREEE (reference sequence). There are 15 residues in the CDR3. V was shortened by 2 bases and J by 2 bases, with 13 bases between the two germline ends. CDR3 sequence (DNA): TGTGCCAGCAGCTTTTCGGCGGGGGGAAACTATGGCTACACCTTC. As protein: CASSFSAGGNYGYTF. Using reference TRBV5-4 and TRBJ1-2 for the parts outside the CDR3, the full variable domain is ETGVTQSPTHLIKTRGQQVTLRCSSQSGHNTVSWYQQALGQGPQFIFQYYREEENGRGNFPPRFSGLQFPNYSSELNVNALELDDSALYLCASSFSAGGNYGYTFGSGTRLTVV.

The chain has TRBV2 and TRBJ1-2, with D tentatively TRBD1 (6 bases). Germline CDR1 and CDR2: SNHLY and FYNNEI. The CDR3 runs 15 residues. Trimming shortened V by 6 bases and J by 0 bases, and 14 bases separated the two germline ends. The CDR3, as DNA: TGTGCCAGCAGCGCAACAGGGAGAACTAACTATGGCTACACCTTC. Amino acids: CASSATGRTNYGYTF.

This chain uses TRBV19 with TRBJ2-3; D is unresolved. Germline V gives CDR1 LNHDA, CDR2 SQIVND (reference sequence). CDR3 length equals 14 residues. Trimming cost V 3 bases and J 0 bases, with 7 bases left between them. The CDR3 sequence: CASSIAGSTDTQYF. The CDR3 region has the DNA TGTGCCAGTAGTATCGCCGGAAGCACAGATACGCAGTATTTT.

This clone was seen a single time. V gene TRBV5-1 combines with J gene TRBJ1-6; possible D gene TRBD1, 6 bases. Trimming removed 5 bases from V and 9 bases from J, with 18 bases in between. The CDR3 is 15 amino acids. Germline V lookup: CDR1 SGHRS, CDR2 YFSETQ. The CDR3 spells CASRPQGIDGSPLHF. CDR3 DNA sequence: TGCGCCAGCAGACCACAGGGAATCGACGGTTCACCCCTCCACTTT.